Presented here are 25 T cell receptor beta chains from one specimen sequenced in a study of T cells in Graves' hyperthyroidism and ophthalmopathy. Amplification of TCR beta CDR3 regions used RNA as the template. During a first-round RT-PCR of the TCR CDR3, the HTBI primer set was used. TCRdb called the multiplex PCR reads again in MiXCR, with one record for every CDR3 protein. The sample holds approximately 510,000 distinct CDR3 sequences, less than 25% seen once. Sample: blood. The source is a man aged 18 to 29 with Graves' hyperthyroidism.

V and J are TRBV15 and TRBJ2-6; no firm D call. V lost 1 base to trimming and J lost 0 bases, with 13 bases between them. Germline-derived CDR1 and CDR2 are LNHNV and YYDKDF (reference sequence). The CDR3 consists of 18 residues. The DNA of the CDR3 is TGTGCCACCAGCAGAGTAAAGGTCTTAGACTCTGGGGCCAACGTCCTGACTTTC. Amino acids: CATSRVKVLDSGANVLTF.

This clonotype was counted a few times. One junction end does not reproduce the germline sequence, and a read error may be involved. The gene calls are TRBV20-1 and TRBJ2-4; 8 bases agree with TRBD2. Germline lookup yields CDR1 DFQATT and CDR2 SNEGSKA (reference sequence). The length of the CDR3 is 12 residues. CDR3 residues: CSARGLGDIKYF. CDR3 nucleotide sequence: TGCAGTGCTAGGGGACTAGGGGACATTAAGTACTTC.

Written as DNA, the CDR3 is TGTGCCAGCAGCTTACTCTCCCAGGTGGACTACAATGAGCAGTTCTTC. This sequence encodes CASSLLSQVDYNEQFF. The chain employs TRBV7-9 and TRBJ2-1; D not certain. Germline CDR1 and CDR2: SEHNR and FQNEAQ (reference sequence). The V end lost 2 bases, the J end lost 3 bases, and 14 bases lay between the germline ends. The CDR3 totals 16 residues.

V is TRBV5-1 and J is TRBJ2-7; D not resolved. Looked up from germline, CDR1 is SGHRS and CDR2 is YFSETQ. Trimming took off 0 bases at V and 9 bases at J, with 28 bases between the two ends. The CDR3 contains 18 residues. The CDR3 DNA reads TGCGCCAGCAGCTTGGAGGGTGACGGCCTGATTTACTTCGAACGGCAGTACTTC. It specifies CASSLEGDGLIYFERQYF.

This clonotype came up many times. This rearrangement joins TRBV9 to TRBJ2-6, with D hard to call. The CDR3 has 15 residues. Per the germline V gene, CDR1 is SGDLS and CDR2 is YYNGEE. V was pared by 0 bases and J by 0 bases, with 4 bases between. The CDR3, as DNA: TGTGCCAGCAGCGTAGCGAGCTCTGGGGCCAACGTCCTGACTTTC. Translation gives CASSVASSGANVLTF.

Written as DNA, the CDR3 is TGCAGTGGTCGGGCAGGGAGTGTAGTTGGGCAGCCCCAGCATTTT. Its protein product is CSGRAGSVVGQPQHF. The chain recombines TRBV20-1 with TRBJ1-5, with D possibly matching TRBD1 (5 bases). In germline, CDR1 is DFQATT, CDR2 SNEGSKA (reference sequence). Trimming stripped 7 bases from V and 7 bases from J, with 23 bases between. This CDR3 comprises 15 residues.

This clonotype was counted many times. This sequence joins TRBV12-3 or TRBV12-4 and TRBJ1-1, with 8 nucleotides matching TRBD1. The V segment lost 5 bases and the J segment 7 bases; nucleotides outside the gene matches: 12. This CDR3 has 15 amino acids. The CDR3 region is CASSARQGRVSEAFF. The CDR3 DNA is TGTGCCAGCAGTGCCCGACAGGGGCGCGTAAGTGAAGCTTTCTTT.

The V gene is TRBV6-2 or TRBV6-3, the J gene TRBJ1-1; 9 nucleotides align to TRBD1. CDR1 is MNHEY and CDR2 is SVGEGT in the germline V gene. V lost 4 bases and J lost 7; bases outside the gene matches: 7. This CDR3 has 14 residues. CDR3 in amino acids: CASSSTGGGGEAFF. DNA of the CDR3: TGTGCCAGCAGTTCTACAGGGGGCGGAGGTGAAGCTTTCTTT.

J is TRBJ2-2 and V is TRBV6-2 or TRBV6-3; tentative D call: TRBD1 (8 bases). The germline CDR1 and CDR2 sequences are MNHEY and SVGEGT. This CDR3 spans 16 amino acids. The germline V and J ends were trimmed by 6 bases and 6 bases, with 20 bases remaining between them. CDR3 nucleotide sequence: TGTGCCAGCAGCCCCGGGGGGTTACAGGGGGCCGGGGAGCTGTTTTTT. Its protein product is CASSPGGLQGAGELFF.

Only a few counts were recorded for this clonotype. V is TRBV6-1 and J is TRBJ2-3; 9 bases align to TRBD1. Germline CDR1 and CDR2: MNHNS and SASEGT. J gave up 2 bases and V 6 bases, and 9 bases lay outside the gene matches. The CDR3 runs to 16 residues. This CDR3 reads CASSLQGAVPTDTQYF. The DNA for the CDR3 is TGTGCCAGCAGCCTACAGGGGGCCGTCCCCACAGATACGCAGTATTTT.

The V gene is TRBV12-3 or TRBV12-4, the J gene TRBJ1-1, with D perhaps TRBD1 (5 bases). The CDR3 has 16 amino acids. V lost 0 bases, J lost 1 base, and 12 bases lay in between. This chain's CDR3 is CASSLAWGGANTEAFF. CDR3 sequence (DNA): TGTGCCAGCAGTTTAGCCTGGGGTGGGGCGAACACTGAAGCTTTCTTT.

J is TRBJ2-5 and V is TRBV29-1; TRBD2 matches at 7 bases. This CDR3 spans 15 amino acids. The junction had 13 bases not matched to a gene; V was cut back by 4 bases and J by 5 bases. Looked up from germline, CDR1 is SQVTM and CDR2 is ANQGSEA. The CDR3 here is CSVGPSGRVQETQYF. CDR3 bases: TGCAGCGTTGGACCTTCTGGGAGGGTACAGGAGACCCAGTACTTC.

Turning to this clonotype: One junction end disagrees with the germline gene, perhaps due to a read error. The V call is TRBV5-6, the J call TRBJ1-1; D gene unclear. This CDR3 comprises 14 residues. Per germline, CDR1 SGHDT and CDR2 YYEEEE. The CDR3 protein is CASSLDLGRTEACF. The CDR3 bases are TGTGCCAGCAGCTTGGACCTGGGGAGGACTGAAGCTTGCTTT.

The J gene is TRBJ2-7, the V gene TRBV7-3; D is possibly TRBD1 (6 bases). V was cut by 5 bases and J by 9 bases, with 17 bases left in between. CDR3 length: 13 residues. The germline V gene encodes CDR1 SGHTA and CDR2 FQGTGA. Written as DNA, the CDR3 is TGTGCCAGCAGCCCCGGGACATCCCCAGGGCAGTACTTC. Amino acid sequence: CASSPGTSPGQYF.

This clonotype was found many times. V gene TRBV11-2 combines with J gene TRBJ1-1; D is perhaps TRBD1 (6 bases). The CDR3 consists of 14 residues. Germline V CDR1 and CDR2: SGHAT, FQNNGV. V was clipped by 7 bases and J by 0 bases, with 12 bases between them. The CDR3 here is CASNEDSLNTEAFF. CDR3 sequence (DNA): TGTGCCAGCAACGAGGACAGTTTGAACACTGAAGCTTTCTTT.

In this sample, this clonotype turned up once. The chain carries TRBV20-1 and TRBJ2-7; 7 bases fit TRBD1. CDR3 length: 13 amino acids. Per germline, CDR1 DFQATT and CDR2 SNEGSKA (reference sequence). J gave up 1 base and V 5 bases, and 5 bases lay outside the gene matches. As DNA, the CDR3 is TGCAGTGCTCGTACAGGGGCATCCTACGAGCAGTACTTC. This codes for CSARTGASYEQYF.

There are a few counts of this clonotype. This sequence joins TRBV28 and TRBJ1-4; D remains ambiguous. There are 14 residues in the CDR3. The germline CDR1 and CDR2 sequences are MDHEN and SYDVKM. Trimming pared 4 bases from V and 8 bases from J, leaving 14 bases between. The CDR3 DNA sequence: TGTGCCAGCAGTTCGAGTTTGGACCGAGAAAAACTGTTTTTT. Its translation: CASSSSLDREKLFF.

In regard to this clonotype: A much bigger clone sits one base away, suggesting this may be a read error. This chain uses TRBV2 with TRBJ2-7, with D possibly being TRBD1 or TRBD2 (5 bases each). Germline CDR1 is SNHLY and CDR2 is FYNNEI. The CDR3 has 14 amino acids. The CDR3 is CASRETEGLYEPYF. In nucleotides, the CDR3 is TGTGCCAGCAGGGAGACAGAGGGTCTGTACGAGCCGTACTTC.

This clonotype was counted ten times or more. J is TRBJ2-5 and V is TRBV6-2 or TRBV6-3, with 13 bases lining up with TRBD2. Germline assignment: CDR1 MNHEY and CDR2 SVGEGT. The V and J ends lost 6 bases and 1 base, in that order; junction bases with no gene match: 2. This CDR3 spans 15 amino acids. CDR3 nucleotide sequence: TGTGCCAGCAGGACTAGCGGGGGGCCCCAAGAGACCCAGTACTTC. Translated, it gives CASRTSGGPQETQYF.

This clonotype was counted a few times. The genes are TRBV14 and TRBJ2-2; 9 positions agree with TRBD1. With 5 bases clipped from V and 3 bases from J, the junction kept 4 bases outside the gene matches. The germline V gene encodes CDR1 SGHDN and CDR2 FVKESK. This CDR3 is built from 15 residues. CDR3 DNA: TGTGCCAGCAGCGTCCGGACAGGGGACACCGGGGAGCTGTTTTTT. Translated: CASSVRTGDTGELFF. The whole variable domain, remainder taken from reference TRBV14 and TRBJ2-2, is EAGVTQFPSHSVIEKGQTVTLRCDPISGHDNLYWYRRVMGKEIKFLLHFVKESKQDESGMPNNRFLAERTGGTYSTLKVQPAELEDSGVYFCASSVRTGDTGELFFGEGSRLTVL.

This clonotype was counted at least ten times. The gene calls are TRBV12-3 or TRBV12-4 and TRBJ2-7; the match to TRBD1 covers 8 bases. The CDR3 consists of 16 residues. J was trimmed by 1 base and V by 6 bases; bases with no gene match: 11. In DNA, the CDR3 is TGTGCCAGCAGGCAGACAGGGGCTTCGAGATCCTACGAGCAGTACTTC. It codes for CASRQTGASRSYEQYF.

This clonotype has a count of ten or more. The rearrangement uses TRBV3-1 and TRBJ1-2, with D perhaps matching TRBD1 (6 bases). Germline CDR1 and CDR2: LGHDT and YNNKEL (reference sequence). V lost 8 bases and J 10 bases, leaving 17 bases between the germline ends. The CDR3 is 12 residues long. CDR3 loop: CASRTSTGLYTF. The CDR3 nucleotides read TGTGCCAGCCGAACCTCGACAGGCCTCTACACCTTC.

The table lists this clonotype with many counts. This chain uses TRBV12-3 or TRBV12-4 with TRBJ1-5; TRBD1 might be the D (5 bases). CDR3 length equals 15 residues. Trimming took 7 bases from V and 11 from J, leaving 24 bases between them. The CDR3 here is CASTYWGVPPMAQHF. The CDR3 bases are TGTGCCAGCACCTACTGGGGGGTTCCCCCCATGGCCCAGCATTTT.

This clonotype was picked up many times. The chain links TRBV2 to TRBJ2-7; no reliable D call. This CDR3 region has 11 residues. CDR1 is SNHLY and CDR2 is FYNNEI in the germline V gene. V gave up 7 bases and J gave up 1 base, with 5 bases separating them. The DNA of the CDR3 is TGTGCCAGCACGGCGTCCTACGAGCAGTACTTC. This codes for CASTASYEQYF.

This clonotype was picked up a small number of times. A much more abundant neighbour one base away suggests this may be a read error. The CDR3 here is CARSRGPQETQYF. The DNA for the CDR3 is TGTGCCCGCAGCCGGGGGCCCCAAGAGACCCAGTACTTC. The V gene is TRBV6-1, the J gene TRBJ2-5; D tentatively fits TRBD1 or TRBD2 (6 bases each). The CDR3 covers 13 residues. Germline-derived CDR1 and CDR2 are MNHNS and SASEGT.